The subject of this entry is one T cell receptor (beta chain). Its matching antigen is unknown. The sample is drawn from a study of blood T cells in healthy people across ages. The study's findings and limits: The fall in TCR beta diversity per million T cells was roughly linear with age.

Samples each yielded at least 5 micrograms of total RNA. The CDR3 is 13 amino acids. CDR1 and CDR2 (germline): SEHNR, FQNEAQ (reference sequence). Trimming pared 6 bases from V and 9 bases from J, leaving 15 bases between. A second PCR of about 6 to 11 cycles used a sample-barcoded 5' primer and a J-beta primer mix. TCRdb processed the 5' RACE reads anew with MiXCR; each CDR3 protein has one entry. This repertoire shows around 900,000 distinct CDR3 sequences, 51% found once; its top ten account for about a fifth. The chain links TRBV7-9 to TRBJ2-1; tentative D call: TRBD2 (5 bases). The source material was blood. The receptor was derived from a woman between 55 and 75 years old in good health. The CDR3 loop reads CASRRVGKGEQFF. DNA for the CDR3: TGTGCCAGCAGGCGGGTGGGGAAGGGTGAGCAGTTCTTC.